This T cell receptor beta chain was sequenced during a study of blood T cell repertoires in COVID-19. Germline lookup yields CDR1 SGHRS and CDR2 YFSETQ. V was cut by 0 bases and J by 0 bases, with 12 bases left in between. CDR3 length: 17 residues. TCRdb's copy holds only in-frame clones and misses some; the assay was immunoSEQ multiplex PCR. The sample shows fewer than 200,000 clones, approximately 92% of them seen only once. Source material: peripheral blood. The TCR was taken from a man aged 45-65 years with acute or convalescent COVID-19. The chain employs TRBV5-1 and TRBJ1-4; possible D gene TRBD1, 6 bases. In DNA, the CDR3 is TGCGCCAGCAGCTTGGGCCAGGACAGCTCAACTAATGAAAAACTGTTTTTT. This encodes CASSLGQDSSTNEKLFF.